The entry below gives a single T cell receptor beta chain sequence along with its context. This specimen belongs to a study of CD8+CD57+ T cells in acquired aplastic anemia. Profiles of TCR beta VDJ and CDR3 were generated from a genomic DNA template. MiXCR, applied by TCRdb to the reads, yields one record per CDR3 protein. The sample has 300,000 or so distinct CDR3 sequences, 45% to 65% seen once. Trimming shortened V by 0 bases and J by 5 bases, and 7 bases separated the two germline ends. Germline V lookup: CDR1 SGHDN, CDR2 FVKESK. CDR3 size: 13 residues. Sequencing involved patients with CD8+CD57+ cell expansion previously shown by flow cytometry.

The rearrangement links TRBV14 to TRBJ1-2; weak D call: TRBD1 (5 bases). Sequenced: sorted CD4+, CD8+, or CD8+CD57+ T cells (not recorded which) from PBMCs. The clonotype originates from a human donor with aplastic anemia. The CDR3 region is CASSQEAGYGYTF. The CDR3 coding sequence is TGTGCCAGCAGCCAAGAGGCAGGGTATGGCTACACCTTC.